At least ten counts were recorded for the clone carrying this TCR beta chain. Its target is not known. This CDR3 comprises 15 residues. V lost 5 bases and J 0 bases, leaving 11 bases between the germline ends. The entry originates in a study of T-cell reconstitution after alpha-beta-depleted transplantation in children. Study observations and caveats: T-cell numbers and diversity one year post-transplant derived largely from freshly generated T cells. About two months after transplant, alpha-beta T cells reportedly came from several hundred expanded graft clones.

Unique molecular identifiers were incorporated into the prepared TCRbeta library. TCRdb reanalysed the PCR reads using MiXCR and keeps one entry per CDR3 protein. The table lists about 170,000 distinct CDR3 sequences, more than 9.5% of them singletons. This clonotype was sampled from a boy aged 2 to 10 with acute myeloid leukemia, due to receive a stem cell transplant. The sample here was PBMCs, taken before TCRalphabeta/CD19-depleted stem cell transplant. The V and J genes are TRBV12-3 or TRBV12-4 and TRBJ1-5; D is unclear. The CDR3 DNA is TGTGCCAGCAGTCCTCTTCTCCGTAGCAATCAGCCCCAGCATTTT. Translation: CASSPLLRSNQPQHF.